These 30 T cell receptor beta chains came from one sample sequenced in a study of blood T cell repertoires in COVID-19. TCRdb's copy holds only in-frame clones and misses some; the assay was immunoSEQ multiplex PCR. Of about 400,000 clones in the sample, roughly 86% are singletons; the top ten hold about 1.7%. The sample was PBMCs or T cells enriched from blood (not recorded which). Source of these receptors: a young woman who had recovered from COVID-19.

The chain carries TRBV27 and TRBJ1-2; a possible D gene is TRBD1 (6 bases). CDR3 length: 13 residues. Germline CDR1 is MNHEY and CDR2 is SMNVEV (reference sequence). The ends were cut back, 7 bases at V and 7 bases at J, with 16 bases in the middle. Written as DNA, the CDR3 is TGTGCCAGCAAGAGGGGGATTACCAGTGGCTACACCTTC. It yields the protein CASKRGITSGYTF.

Here the CDR3 reads CASSLQGYNEKLFF. In DNA, the CDR3 is TGTGCCAGCAGCTTACAGGGCTATAATGAAAAACTGTTTTTT. The chain links TRBV5-5 to TRBJ1-4; perhaps TRBD1 as D (6 bases). Germline lookup yields CDR1 SGHKS and CDR2 YYEKEE (reference sequence). V was clipped by 2 bases and J by 4 bases, with 9 bases between them. The CDR3 extends over 14 amino acids. The complete variable domain, with remaining parts taken from reference TRBV5-5 and TRBJ1-4, reads DAGVTQSPTHLIKTRGQQVTLRCSPISGHKSVSWYQQVLGQGPQFIFQYYEKEERGRGNFPDRFSARQFPNYSSELNVNALLLGDSALYLCASSLQGYNEKLFFGSGTQLSVL.

The rearrangement uses TRBV4-3 and TRBJ2-2; the match to TRBD2 covers 7 bases. After removal of 0 bases from V and 9 bases from J, the junction contained 7 bases not matched to a gene. In germline, CDR1 is LGHNA, CDR2 YSLEER. There are 15 residues in the CDR3. The CDR3 DNA sequence: TGCGCCAGCAGCCAAGATCTAGGACTAGTCCGGGAGCTGTTTTTT. Its protein product is CASSQDLGLVRELFF.

This sequence joins TRBV4-2 and TRBJ1-1, with a weak D call TRBD1 (6 bases). CDR1 and CDR2 from the germline V gene are LGHNA and YNFKEQ. The CDR3 consists of 15 residues. V was pared by 1 base and J by 10 bases, with 19 bases between. The CDR3 nucleotides are TGTGCCAGCAGCCAAGCCGGCAGGGGTGGATTTGGAGCTTTCTTT. Translated: CASSQAGRGGFGAFF.

The J gene is TRBJ1-3, the V gene TRBV28; unclear D gene. The CDR3 contains 16 residues. Trimming left V 5 bases short and J 4 bases short, with 18 bases between. Germline V gives CDR1 MDHEN, CDR2 SYDVKM. For the CDR3, the DNA is TGTGCCAGCAGTACCCCCGGGTCCCCGGGGGGAAACACCATATATTTT. It is translated as CASSTPGSPGGNTIYF.

The V and J genes are TRBV30 and TRBJ1-5; the match to TRBD1 covers 7 bases. Per the germline V gene, CDR1 is GTSNPN and CDR2 is SVGIG (reference sequence). V lost 5 bases and J lost 6; bases outside the gene matches: 10. The CDR3 is 14 residues long. The CDR3, as DNA: TGTGCCTGGGCTCCTCCAGGGGGATTTCAGCCCCAGCATTTT. This codes for CAWAPPGGFQPQHF.

This sequence joins TRBV19 and TRBJ2-7; TRBD2 aligns across 10 bases. Germline CDR1 is LNHDA and CDR2 is SQIVND (reference sequence). The ends lost 6 bases at V and 1 base at J; junction bases unmatched: 9. This CDR3 is built from 16 residues. The CDR3 loop reads CASRLASSGGSYEQYF. CDR3 nucleotides: TGTGCCAGTAGGTTAGCATCTAGCGGGGGATCCTACGAGCAGTACTTC. Full variable domain (outside the CDR3, taken from reference TRBV19 and TRBJ2-7): DGGITQSPKYLFRKEGQNVTLSCEQNLNHDAMYWYRQDPGQGLRLIYYSQIVNDFQKGDIAEGYSVSREKKESFPLTVTSAQKNPTAFYLCASRLASSGGSYEQYFGPGTRLTVT.

The V call is TRBV7-3, the J call TRBJ2-1; 10 positions agree with TRBD2. The germline V gene has CDR1 SGHTA and CDR2 FQGTGA. The CDR3 runs to 15 residues. J lost 2 bases, V lost 5 bases, and 3 bases had no gene match. The CDR3: CASSPSGRAYNEQFF. CDR3 sequence (DNA): TGTGCCAGCAGCCCAAGCGGGAGGGCCTACAATGAGCAGTTCTTC.

This clone was detected only once. The rearrangement links TRBV30 to TRBJ2-7; weak D call: TRBD1 (6 bases). Germline V gene data show CDR1 as GTSNPN and CDR2 as SVGIG (reference sequence). The CDR3 is 12 residues long. Trimming removed 7 bases from V and 4 bases from J, with 14 bases in between. The CDR3 reads CAFSQGGYEQYF. The CDR3 DNA is TGTGCCTTTTCACAGGGTGGATACGAGCAGTACTTC. The full variable domain, rest sourced from reference TRBV30 and TRBJ2-7, is SQTIHQWPATLVQPVGSPLSLECTVEGTSNPNLYWYRQAAGRGLQLLFYSVGIGQISSEVPQNLSASRPQDRQFILSSKKLLLSDSGFYLCAFSQGGYEQYFGPGTRLTVT.

The V gene is TRBV30, the J gene TRBJ1-3; D gene uncertain. V was cut by 2 bases and J by 1 base, with 3 bases left in between. Germline V gives CDR1 GTSNPN, CDR2 SVGIG (reference sequence). This CDR3 region has 12 residues. The CDR3 bases are TGTGCCTGGAGTCAGTCTGGAAACACCATATATTTT. Encoded protein: CAWSQSGNTIYF.

As regards this clone: Other DNA sequences in the same sample also yield this CDR3. V is TRBV9 and J is TRBJ1-3; unclear D gene. Looked up from germline, CDR1 is SGDLS and CDR2 is YYNGEE. The CDR3 length is 14 residues. V lost 0 bases and J lost 0, with 4 bases in between. The CDR3 sequence is CASSVDSSGNTIYF. CDR3 nucleotides: TGTGCCAGCAGCGTAGATAGCTCTGGAAACACCATATATTTT.

The gene calls are TRBV5-6 and TRBJ1-2; the match to TRBD1 covers 7 bases. Germline V gives CDR1 SGHDT, CDR2 YYEEEE. J was trimmed by 5 bases and V by 0 bases; bases with no gene match: 7. The CDR3 sequence is 15 residues long. The CDR3 DNA reads TGTGCCAGCAGCTTGGGACAGGGCGGCCGGTATGGCTACACCTTC. Translation gives CASSLGQGGRYGYTF.

The V and J genes are TRBV19 and TRBJ1-6; D is possibly TRBD1 (6 bases). The CDR3 is made up of 14 amino acids. CDR1 LNHDA and CDR2 SQIVND come from the germline V gene (reference sequence). The V gene lost 6 bases and the J gene lost 8 bases, with 14 bases spanning the gap. The CDR3 loop is CASSPTGMDSPLHF. The CDR3 nucleotides are TGTGCCAGTAGCCCTACAGGGATGGATTCACCCCTCCACTTT.

The genes are TRBV6-1 and TRBJ1-1; tentatively, D is TRBD1 (5 bases). The CDR3 loop spans 16 amino acids. Trimming removed 2 bases at V and 0 bases at J, with 13 bases between. The germline V gene has CDR1 MNHNS and CDR2 SASEGT. The CDR3 sequence is CASSERRGRMNTEAFF. The CDR3 nucleotides read TGTGCCAGCAGTGAAAGGCGGGGCAGAATGAACACTGAAGCTTTCTTT.

The chain uses TRBV5-4 and TRBJ1-6, with 9 bases aligning to TRBD1. Germline loops: CDR1 SGHNT, CDR2 YYREEE (reference sequence). Germline trimming cut 4 bases from V and 9 bases from J; bases unmatched to any gene: 8. This CDR3 spans 15 amino acids. The CDR3 reads CASSPSGQGVSPLHF. The DNA of the CDR3 is TGTGCCAGCAGCCCCTCGGGACAGGGCGTTTCACCCCTCCACTTT.

The chain has TRBV4-1 and TRBJ2-3, with D maybe TRBD2 (5 bases). The germline gives CDR1 MGHRA, CDR2 YSYEKL. The CDR3 runs to 16 residues. The V gene lost 3 bases and the J gene lost 6 bases, with 19 bases spanning the gap. CDR3 sequence reads: CASSHAPTSLSDTQYF. Here the CDR3 DNA reads TGCGCCAGCAGCCACGCTCCTACTAGTCTGTCGGATACGCAGTATTTT.

J is TRBJ1-4 and V is TRBV4-1, with D maybe TRBD1 (5 bases). Between the trimmed V and J ends, which lost 6 bases and 10 bases, there was a span of 12 bases. This CDR3 has 12 amino acids. CDR1 and CDR2 (germline): MGHRA, YSYEKL. Here the CDR3 reads CASSHQGRKLFF. The CDR3 nucleotides are TGCGCCAGCAGTCATCAGGGTAGAAAACTGTTTTTT.

V and J are TRBV5-4 and TRBJ2-1; D may be TRBD2 (6 bases). Germline-derived CDR1 and CDR2 are SGHNT and YYREEE (reference sequence). Trimming stripped 3 bases from V and 6 bases from J, with 16 bases between. This CDR3 has 15 amino acids. CDR3 nucleotides: TGTGCCAGCAGCTATAGTAGCGGTTTATTCAATGAGCAGTTCTTC. Protein: CASSYSSGLFNEQFF.

The chain carries TRBV28 and TRBJ2-7, with a possible D match to TRBD2 (5 bases). Trimming removed 5 bases from V and 3 bases from J, with 17 bases in between. CDR1 is MDHEN, CDR2 SYDVKM, per germline. The CDR3 is 15 amino acids. For the CDR3, the DNA is TGTGCCAGCAGTGGTAGCGACTCTACCTACTACGAGCAGTACTTC. It specifies CASSGSDSTYYEQYF.

The chain employs TRBV6-1 and TRBJ2-1; 12 bases align to TRBD2. The germline CDR1 and CDR2 sequences are MNHNS and SASEGT. CDR3 length equals 16 residues. J gave up 6 bases and V 3 bases, and 6 bases lay outside the gene matches. CDR3 bases: TGTGCCAGCAGTGACCTAGCGGGAGGGTCTCTCAATGAGCAGTTCTTC. It specifies CASSDLAGGSLNEQFF.

The chain carries TRBV7-3 and TRBJ1-3; 9 positions match TRBD1. The germline CDR1 and CDR2 sequences are SGHTA and FQGTGA. The CDR3 runs 15 residues. Trimming cost V 5 bases and J 4 bases; bases outside gene matches: 6. CDR3 region: CASSTTGGFGNTIYF. The DNA for the CDR3 is TGTGCCAGCAGCACTACAGGGGGCTTCGGAAACACCATATATTTT.

This chain connects TRBV7-9 to TRBJ1-4, with 9 bases that match TRBD1. The CDR3 is 15 residues long. In germline, CDR1 is SEHNR, CDR2 FQNEAQ (reference sequence). J gave up 5 bases and V 5 bases, and 6 bases lay outside the gene matches. CDR3: CASSPGGQGNEKLFF. CDR3 DNA: TGTGCCAGCAGCCCTGGTGGACAGGGGAATGAAAAACTGTTTTTT.

The chain joins TRBV10-3 to TRBJ2-1, with D possibly matching TRBD1 (7 bases). Germline V gene lookup returns CDR1 ENHRY and CDR2 SYGVKD. The V gene lost 6 bases and the J gene lost 2 bases, with 17 bases spanning the gap. The CDR3 runs 16 residues. The CDR3 DNA reads TGTGCCATCAGCGGAAAGGGGGCGGGACCCTACAATGAGCAGTTCTTC. Amino acids: CAISGKGAGPYNEQFF.

The genes are TRBV6-5 and TRBJ1-5; weak D call: TRBD1 (6 bases). This CDR3 has 13 residues. Germline-derived CDR1 and CDR2 are MNHEY and SVGAGI. V was shortened by 2 bases and J by 9 bases, with 11 bases between the two germline ends. DNA of the CDR3: TGTGCCAGCAGTTACGTCCCGGACAGGCCCCAGCATTTT. Translation: CASSYVPDRPQHF.

In nucleotides, the CDR3 is TGTGCCACCAGTACCGATAGAGGGACAGGGTATACCGGGGAGCTGTTTTTT. Amino acids: CATSTDRGTGYTGELFF. The rearrangement joins TRBV24-1 to TRBJ2-2; 9 bases are shared with TRBD1. The CDR3 loop spans 17 amino acids. Germline V lookup: CDR1 KGHDR, CDR2 SFDVKD. After removal of 6 bases from V and 5 bases from J, the junction contained 12 bases not matched to a gene.

The chain joins TRBV10-2 to TRBJ1-2; D is perhaps TRBD1 (5 bases). This CDR3 has 13 residues. V shed 6 bases and J shed 7 bases, with 15 bases lying between them. Germline V gene data show CDR1 as WSHSY and CDR2 as SAAADI. The CDR3: CASRRTTLTGYTF. The CDR3 nucleotides are TGCGCCAGCAGAAGGACAACCCTAACTGGCTACACCTTC.

In its sample, this clone was seen once. This same CDR3 is encoded by further DNA sequences in the sample. Here the CDR3 reads CASSLGQGAYEQYF. The CDR3 region has the DNA TGTGCCAGCAGCTTGGGGCAGGGGGCCTACGAGCAGTACTTC. V gene TRBV5-4 combines with J gene TRBJ2-7, with TRBD1 identical over 7 bases. From germline, CDR1 is SGHNT and CDR2 YYREEE (reference sequence). This CDR3 has 14 residues. The ends lost 0 bases at V and 2 bases at J; junction bases unmatched: 2. Using reference TRBV5-4 and TRBJ2-7 for the parts outside the CDR3, the full variable domain is ETGVTQSPTHLIKTRGQQVTLRCSSQSGHNTVSWYQQALGQGPQFIFQYYREEENGRGNFPPRFSGLQFPNYSSELNVNALELDDSALYLCASSLGQGAYEQYFGPGTRLTVT.

In its sample, this clone was seen a few times. The chain recombines TRBV15 with TRBJ1-5; D may be TRBD1 (6 bases). Germline CDR1 LNHNV, CDR2 YYDKDF (reference sequence). The CDR3 sequence is 16 residues long. With 3 bases removed from V and 3 bases from J, the gap between germline ends came to 15 bases. For the CDR3, the DNA is TGTGCCACCAGCAGCGGAAGCGGACAGCCCAATCAGCCCCAGCATTTT. Protein product: CATSSGSGQPNQPQHF. The complete variable domain, with remaining parts taken from reference TRBV15 and TRBJ1-5, reads DAMVIQNPRYQVTQFGKPVTLSCSQTLNHNVMYWYQQKSSQAPKLLFHYYDKDFNNEADTPDNFQSRRPNTSFCFLDIRSPGLGDTAMYLCATSSGSGQPNQPQHFGDGTRLSIL.

This clone was detected only once. This sequence joins TRBV9 and TRBJ2-3, with 12 bases matching TRBD2. Germline lookup yields CDR1 SGDLS and CDR2 YYNGEE. This CDR3 is built from 17 residues. V trimming: 4 bases; J trimming: 2 bases; junction bases outside the gene matches: 8. CDR3 coding DNA: TGTGCCAGCAGCATGCGACTAGCGGGAGTGAACACAGATACGCAGTATTTT. As protein: CASSMRLAGVNTDTQYF. Complete variable domain (other parts from reference TRBV9 and TRBJ2-3): DSGVTQTPKHLITATGQRVTLRCSPRSGDLSVYWYQQSLDQGLQFLIQYYNGEERAKGNILERFSAQQFPDLHSELNLSSLELGDSALYFCASSMRLAGVNTDTQYFGPGTRLTVL.

V gene TRBV9 combines with J gene TRBJ1-4; 7 nucleotides line up with TRBD1. Germline trimming cut 4 bases from V and 0 bases from J; bases unmatched to any gene: 6. The CDR3 spans 16 residues. Germline V gene sequence: CDR1 SGDLS, CDR2 YYNGEE. CDR3 loop: CASSHGQEATNEKLFF. The CDR3 DNA is TGTGCCAGCAGCCACGGACAGGAAGCAACTAATGAAAAACTGTTTTTT. The whole variable domain, filled in from reference TRBV9 and TRBJ1-4, reads DSGVTQTPKHLITATGQRVTLRCSPRSGDLSVYWYQQSLDQGLQFLIQYYNGEERAKGNILERFSAQQFPDLHSELNLSSLELGDSALYFCASSHGQEATNEKLFFGSGTQLSVL.